These 7 T cell receptor beta chains were sequenced from one sample in a study of blood T cell repertoires in COVID-19. The data were produced by immunoSEQ multiplex PCR, yet TCRdb's version contains in-frame clones alone and is incomplete. This sample has approximately 53,000 clones, with roughly nine tenths found just once. The sample was peripheral blood. These receptors all come from a woman of 80 years or more with COVID-19, enrolled during active disease.

This clone has only one observation. The V and J genes are TRBV5-1 and TRBJ2-1; 12 positions agree with TRBD2. Germline V gives CDR1 SGHRS, CDR2 YFSETQ. V shed 1 base, J shed 7 bases, and the junction held 6 bases outside the gene matches. The CDR3 sequence is 16 residues long. CDR3: CASSLLAGGPRNEQFF. CDR3 nucleotide sequence: TGCGCCAGCAGCTTGCTAGCGGGGGGGCCAAGGAATGAGCAGTTCTTC.

The chain carries TRBV6-5 and TRBJ2-5, with 8 bases that match TRBD2. The V gene end was trimmed by 10 bases and the J gene end by 1 base; junction bases not matched to a gene: 11. The CDR3 totals 15 residues. Germline-derived CDR1 and CDR2 are MNHEY and SVGAGI. CDR3 coding DNA: TGTGCCACCACTACGGGCGGGGGGCCCCAAGAGACCCAGTACTTC. This gives the protein CATTTGGGPQETQYF.

The rearrangement links TRBV5-1 to TRBJ2-1; the match to TRBD1 covers 7 bases. Germline V gene sequence: CDR1 SGHRS, CDR2 YFSETQ. This CDR3 spans 15 amino acids. J gave up 6 bases and V 0 bases, and 6 bases lay outside the gene matches. CDR3 nucleotide sequence: TGCGCCAGCAGCTTGGATAACAGGGGTGGCAATGAGCAGTTCTTC. It encodes CASSLDNRGGNEQFF.

CDR3 amino acids: CASSTDKDTQYF. CDR3 DNA: TGTGCCAGCAGTACGGACAAAGATACGCAGTATTTT. V and J are TRBV2 and TRBJ2-3, with D perhaps matching TRBD1 (5 bases). The CDR3 sequence is 12 residues long. CDR1 SNHLY and CDR2 FYNNEI come from the germline V gene. Trimming cost V 5 bases and J 5 bases, with 8 bases left between them.

The rearrangement uses TRBV18 and TRBJ2-3; 7 bases align to TRBD1. Germline values: CDR1 KGHSH, CDR2 LQKENI. The CDR3 contains 14 residues. Trimming cost V 3 bases and J 0 bases; bases outside gene matches: 0. The CDR3 sequence: CASSPDRSTDTQYF. The CDR3 DNA reads TGTGCCAGCTCACCGGACAGGAGCACAGATACGCAGTATTTT. Together with reference TRBV18 and TRBJ2-3, the CDR3 gives the full variable domain: NAGVMQNPRHLVRRRGQEARLRCSPMKGHSHVYWYRQLPEEGLKFMVYLQKENIIDESGMPKERFSAEFPKEGPSILRIQQVVRGDSAAYFCASSPDRSTDTQYFGPGTRLTVL.

This sequence joins TRBV20-1 and TRBJ2-2; the D is unclear. The V end was cut by 5 bases, the J end by 3 bases, with 4 bases between. In germline, CDR1 is DFQATT, CDR2 SNEGSKA (reference sequence). CDR3 length equals 11 residues. CDR3: CSASYTGELFF. The CDR3 DNA follows: TGCAGTGCTTCGTACACCGGGGAGCTGTTTTTT.

The chain is built from TRBV5-1 and TRBJ2-7, with a tentative D call TRBD1 (7 bases). The CDR3 loop spans 16 amino acids. Trimming cost V 4 bases and J 7 bases, with 24 bases left between them. CDR1 is SGHRS, CDR2 YFSETQ, per germline. DNA of the CDR3: TGCGCCAGCAGCCGACAGGGAGGCTCGATTCTGGAGGAGCAGTACTTC. Its protein product is CASSRQGGSILEEQYF.